This TCR beta chain was observed in a study of shared clonotypes between healthy human individuals. A note on this clone: The antigen remains undetermined.

Sequenced by immunoSEQ multiplex PCR; TCRdb stores in-frame clones only, minus some. The sample yields around 2,000,000 clones, roughly 94% seen once. Study findings and constraints: Sampling covered blood only; tissue repertoires likely differ.

Germline lookup yields CDR1 MNHEY and CDR2 SMNVEV (reference sequence). V lost 8 bases and J lost 0, with 14 bases in between. CDR3 length: 14 residues. Terminally differentiated effector memory CD45RA+ cells were excluded by CCR7 positive selection of CD45RO-negative cells. None of the donors, who were healthy HIV-negative adults, had recently had acute infections or vaccinations. Sequenced sample: naive CD8+ T cells sorted from blood. J is TRBJ2-7 and V is TRBV27; perhaps TRBD2 as D (5 bases). The source is a man younger than 30 in good health. The CDR3 spells CASGSARSSYEQYF. CDR3 nucleotide sequence: TGTGCCAGCGGGAGCGCGAGGAGCTCCTACGAGCAGTACTTC.